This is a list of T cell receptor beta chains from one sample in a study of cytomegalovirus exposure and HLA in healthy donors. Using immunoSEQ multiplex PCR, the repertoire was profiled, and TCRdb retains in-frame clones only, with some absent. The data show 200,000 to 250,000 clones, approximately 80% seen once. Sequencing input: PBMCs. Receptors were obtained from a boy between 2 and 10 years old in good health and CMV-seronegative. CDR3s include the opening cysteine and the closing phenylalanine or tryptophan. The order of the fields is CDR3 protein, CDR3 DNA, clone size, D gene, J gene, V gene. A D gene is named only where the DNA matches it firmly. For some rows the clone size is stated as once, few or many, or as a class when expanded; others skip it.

CASSPDRQETQYF TGTGCTAGCAGCCCTGACAGACAAGAGACCCAGTACTTC NA NA TRBJ2-5 TRBV7-7
CASIVGEDTEAFF TGTGCCAGCATAGTCGGGGAGGACACTGAAGCTTTCTTT once NA TRBJ1-1 TRBV7-9
CASSRGTGKYEQYF TGTGCCAGCAGCCGAGGGACAGGGAAGTACGAGCAGTACTTC NA TRBD1 TRBJ2-7 TRBV11-1
CASSLMGGLAGGSQETQYF TGCGCCAGCAGCCTCATGGGAGGACTAGCGGGAGGGTCCCAAGAGACCCAGTACTTC NA TRBD2 TRBJ2-5 TRBV5-1
CASSPEGLLAGALQETQYF TGTGCCAGCTCACCGGAAGGGCTTCTAGCGGGGGCCCTCCAAGAGACCCAGTACTTC NA TRBD2 TRBJ2-5 TRBV18
CASSLGVAGVSGEQFF TGTGCCAGCAGCTTAGGTGTAGCGGGAGTAAGTGGTGAGCAGTTCTTC NA TRBD2 TRBJ2-1 TRBV7-6
CASSQVGLAGGTDTQYF TGTGCCAGCAGCCAAGTAGGGCTAGCGGGTGGGACAGATACGCAGTATTTT once TRBD2 TRBJ2-3 TRBV4-2
CASSQDDSGGNEKLFF TGCGCCAGCAGCCAAGATGATTCAGGGGGGAATGAAAAACTGTTTTTT NA TRBD1 TRBJ1-4 TRBV4-1
CAWSVGKTGSYGYTF TGTGCCTGGAGTGTGGGGAAGACAGGTTCTTATGGCTACACCTTC NA NA TRBJ1-2 TRBV30
CASSEFRRETQYF TGTGCCAGCAGTGAATTCAGGCGCGAGACCCAGTACTTC NA NA TRBJ2-5 TRBV2
CASSYGGTVRRGEAFF TGTGCCAGCAGTTACGGAGGGACAGTCCGGAGGGGTGAAGCTTTCTTT NA TRBD1 TRBJ1-1 TRBV6-5
CASGPGQIQETQYF TGTGCTAGTGGTCCCGGACAGATCCAAGAGACCCAGTACTTC NA NA TRBJ2-5 TRBV12-5
CASSEGSGAIKNIQYF TGTGCCAGCAGTGAAGGATCAGGGGCGATCAAAAACATTCAGTACTTC NA NA TRBJ2-4 TRBV2
CASSGQGVQPQHF TGTGCCAGCAGCGGACAGGGGGTGCAGCCCCAGCATTTT NA TRBD1 TRBJ1-5 TRBV9
CASSVTDRAEGYTF TGTGCCAGCAGCGTAACTGACAGGGCGGAGGGCTACACCTTC few TRBD1 TRBJ1-2 TRBV9
CASSISSGSSTDTQYF TGCGCCAGCAGCATATCTAGCGGGAGTAGTACAGATACGCAGTATTTT NA TRBD2 TRBJ2-3 TRBV5-1
CASSQGQGIYGYTF TGTGCCAGCAGCCAAGGGCAGGGGATCTATGGCTACACCTTC NA NA TRBJ1-2 TRBV4-2
CASGLVGGATDTQYF TGTGCTAGTGGTTTGGTAGGGGGGGCCACAGATACGCAGTATTTT NA NA TRBJ2-3 TRBV12-5
CASSLGSWASNTGELFF TGTGCCAGCAGCTTAGGTTCCTGGGCATCGAACACCGGGGAGCTGTTTTTT few NA TRBJ2-2 TRBV11-1
CASSLAYRGGNQPQHF TGTGCCAGCAGCTTAGCCTACAGGGGCGGGAATCAGCCCCAGCATTTT NA TRBD1 TRBJ1-5 TRBV7-8
CASSPIELYREGQYF TGTGCCAGCAGTCCCATTGAATTATACAGGGAAGGGCAGTACTTC NA NA TRBJ2-7 TRBV27
CASSVDGSSNQPQHF TGTGCCAGCAGCGTAGATGGGAGTAGCAATCAGCCCCAGCATTTT NA NA TRBJ1-5 TRBV9
CASSPRGVPGGNEKLFF TGTGCCAGCAGCCCCCGTGGTGTTCCAGGGGGGAATGAAAAACTGTTTTTT few TRBD1 TRBJ1-4 TRBV11-2
CASSQGAPSYEQYF TGTGCCAGCAGTCAGGGGGCTCCCTCATACGAGCAGTACTTC NA TRBD1 TRBJ2-7 TRBV25-1
CASSDSAESYNEQFF TGTGCCAGCAGTGACTCGGCGGAATCCTACAATGAGCAGTTCTTC NA NA TRBJ2-1 TRBV6-4
CASSLSNSGSSGYTF TGTGCCAGCAGTTTATCGAACAGCGGGTCCAGTGGCTACACCTTC NA NA TRBJ1-2 TRBV27
CASSETAYTSYEQYF TGTGCCAGCAGTGAAACTGCGTATACCTCCTACGAGCAGTACTTC NA NA TRBJ2-7 TRBV6-1
CSVDTGSYEQYF TGCAGCGTTGACACAGGGTCCTACGAGCAGTACTTC NA NA TRBJ2-7 TRBV29-1
CASSAGAAGNEQFF TGTGCCAGCAGTGCGGGAGCGGCGGGCAATGAGCAGTTCTTC NA TRBD2 TRBJ2-1 TRBV7-9
CASSGPGWNTGELFF TGTGCCAGCAGCGGCCCGGGGTGGAACACCGGGGAGCTGTTTTTT few NA TRBJ2-2 TRBV5-5
CASSPGRGRMDTEAFF TGTGCCAGCAGTCCCGGTCGAGGGCGAATGGACACTGAAGCTTTCTTT NA NA TRBJ1-1 TRBV2
CASSLDRGGAEAFF TGTGCCAGCAGCTTAGATCGGGGAGGCGCTGAAGCTTTCTTT NA NA TRBJ1-1 TRBV11-1
CAISEDRVQPQHF TGTGCCATCAGTGAGGACAGGGTTCAGCCCCAGCATTTT few TRBD1 TRBJ1-5 TRBV10-3
CSVEGLGCQPQHF TGCAGCGTTGAAGGGCTTGGCTGTCAGCCCCAGCATTTT NA NA TRBJ1-5 TRBV29-1
CASSSQVTTNTEAFF TGTGCCAGCAGTTCCCAGGTTACGACGAACACTGAAGCTTTCTTT NA NA TRBJ1-1 TRBV6-5
CAWTTPGLEQYF TGTGCCTGGACCACTCCAGGGCTCGAGCAGTACTTC NA NA TRBJ2-7 TRBV30
CSVEAIRRGLIENTEAFF TGCAGCGTTGAAGCTATCCGCAGGGGATTAATCGAGAACACTGAAGCTTTCTTT NA NA TRBJ1-1 TRBV29-1
CATSARTGGQISYGYTF TGTGCCACCAGCGCTCGGACAGGGGGCCAGATCAGCTATGGCTACACCTTC NA TRBD1 TRBJ1-2 TRBV15
CASSWGMAGDAYEQYF TGCGCCAGCAGCTGGGGGATGGCGGGAGACGCCTACGAGCAGTACTTC once TRBD2 TRBJ2-7 TRBV5-1
CASRRLAGGNTGELFF TGTGCCAGCAGAAGACTAGCGGGGGGGAACACCGGGGAGCTGTTTTTT NA TRBD2 TRBJ2-2 TRBV9
CASSYSTSGRGGTQYF TGTGCCAGCAGTTACTCGACTAGCGGGAGGGGGGGGACCCAGTACTTC once TRBD2 TRBJ2-5 TRBV6-6
CATSRNAGGDEQFF TGTGCCACCAGCAGAAACGCCGGGGGGGATGAGCAGTTCTTC NA TRBD2 TRBJ2-1 TRBV15
CASSQVVTGLYNEQFF TGTGCCAGCAGTCAAGTGGTGACAGGACTTTACAATGAGCAGTTCTTC NA NA TRBJ2-1 TRBV9
CASSGTENYGYTF TGCGCCAGCAGCGGGACAGAAAACTATGGCTACACCTTC NA TRBD1 TRBJ1-2 TRBV5-1
CASSYPDRRGTGELFF TGTGCCAGCAGTTACCCGGACAGGAGGGGAACCGGGGAGCTGTTTTTT NA NA TRBJ2-2 TRBV6-5
CASSTSDRDLEKLFF TGTGCCAGCAGTACAAGCGACAGGGACTTGGAAAAACTGTTTTTT NA TRBD1 TRBJ1-4 TRBV2
CASSSGNYGYTF TGTGCCAGCAGTTCAGGGAACTATGGCTACACCTTC NA NA TRBJ1-2 TRBV6-5
CASSEVPQGYTEAFF TGTGCCAGCAGTGAAGTACCACAGGGCTACACTGAAGCTTTCTTT few NA TRBJ1-1 TRBV6-1
CASSDYRYRSYEQYF TGTGCCAGCAGTGACTATCGCTACCGCTCCTACGAGCAGTACTTC NA NA TRBJ2-7 TRBV6-4
CARSLLEGHGPEQFF TGTGCCAGAAGCCTCCTGGAGGGCCACGGTCCTGAGCAGTTCTTC NA NA TRBJ2-1 TRBV5-3
CATTRGFPQYF TGTGCCACAACAAGGGGATTCCCGCAGTATTTT NA NA TRBJ2-3 TRBV2
CASRGIPGEKLFF TGTGCCAGCAGAGGGATACCAGGGGAAAAACTGTTTTTT few NA TRBJ1-4 TRBV21-1
CASSYGLAGGNEQFF TGTGCCAGCAGCTACGGACTAGCGGGAGGCAATGAGCAGTTCTTC NA TRBD2 TRBJ2-1 TRBV7-6
CASSKEAHPKYGYTF TGTGCCAGCAGCAAGGAAGCGCACCCAAAGTATGGCTACACCTTC NA NA TRBJ1-2 TRBV21-1